The 4 T cell receptor beta chains reported below all come from one sample, sequenced in a study of cytomegalovirus exposure and HLA in healthy donors. This PCR relied on a set of 60 Vbeta primers and 13 Jbeta primers. Clones were sequenced by immunoSEQ multiplex PCR, and TCRdb holds only the in-frame ones, with some missing. The repertoire holds approximately 200,000 clones, with roughly 83% as singletons. The sequenced material came from PBMCs. The receptors shown here come from a girl under 18 in good health and CMV-seronegative.

This clone was seen once. V is TRBV7-3 and J is TRBJ2-7, with a tentative D call TRBD2 (5 bases). Per the germline V gene, CDR1 is SGHTA and CDR2 is FQGTGA. V lost 5 bases and J 11 bases, leaving 25 bases between the germline ends. CDR3 length equals 15 residues. CDR3 in DNA: TGTGCCAGCAGCCAAAATCGGCCCTCTAAGAAGGGAGAGTACTTC. It encodes CASSQNRPSKKGEYF.

The V call is TRBV7-3, the J call TRBJ2-1; 8 bases align to TRBD2. CDR1 SGHTA and CDR2 FQGTGA come from the germline V gene. There are 15 residues in the CDR3. J lost 8 bases, V lost 5 bases, and 11 bases had no gene match. CDR3: CASSNSGGPFHEQFF. CDR3 coding DNA: TGTGCCAGCAGCAATTCGGGGGGGCCTTTTCATGAGCAGTTCTTC.

The genes are TRBV25-1 and TRBJ2-5; 8 positions agree with TRBD2. This CDR3 contains 18 residues. Germline CDR1 is MGHDK and CDR2 is SYGVNS. Trimming removed 1 base from V and 1 base from J; junction bases left unmatched: 11. CDR3 DNA sequence: TGTGCCAGCAGTGAATTTTTACCCTCGACTAGCGTCCAAGAGACCCAGTACTTC. Translation gives CASSEFLPSTSVQETQYF.

The chain couples TRBV20-1 to TRBJ2-1; D unclear. Trimming removed 6 bases at V and 7 bases at J, with 7 bases between. This CDR3 region has 10 residues. Germline CDR1 is DFQATT and CDR2 is SNEGSKA (reference sequence). Here the CDR3 DNA reads TGCAGTGCCCTGTCGAATGAGCAGTTCTTC. Amino acid sequence: CSALSNEQFF.